The entry that follows covers one TCR beta chain sequence. This clone was counted only a few times. Its target antigen remains unknown. It has no much larger one-base neighbor in the sample; base qualities were not kept. The sample's time point, from its label and the paper: after dendritic cell vaccination, including at tumor progression/relapse. Patients were selected on the basis of adequate residual fresh-frozen tumor tissue and more than two years of available survival data. None of the glioblastoma patients carried an isocitrate dehydrogenase mutation, although molecular status otherwise varied. PBMC were collected before vaccination, two weeks after the third vaccination, and at tumor progression if progression occurred. The Qiagen DNeasy Blood extraction Kit was used to extract genomic DNA. The data derive from a study of glioma-infiltrating T cells after dendritic cell vaccination (dated by TCRdb to the mid-2010s). Notes on the research overall: A cohort of about 15 glioblastoma patients from Phase I and II dendritic cell vaccination trials was included, of whom 9 were newly diagnosed and 6 had recurrent disease. Deep sequencing of TCR beta CDR3 regions was used to quantify tumor-infiltrating lymphocyte content and compare tumor and blood repertoires in dendritic cell-vaccinated glioblastoma patients. Survival after dendritic cell vaccination was correlated with TCR sequencing metrics such as TIL content and the overlap between tumor and blood repertoires. Between 2003 and 2012, patients were given autologous tumor lysate-pulsed dendritic cell vaccination. To make the vaccine, monocyte-derived dendritic cells were cultured for under 9 days with IL-4 and GM-CSF and then pulsed overnight with autologous tumor lysate. Patients received three intradermal dendritic cell vaccine injections at biweekly intervals in the arm below the axilla. Here is what the overall study found, with its caveats: The three-group TCR overlap response model was characterized as speculative, and prospective validation of the model was stated to be required. No direct relationship between TCR clonality and survival was found, suggesting a diverse polyclonal response may matter. Higher estimated pretreatment TIL content predicted longer time to progression and overall survival after dendritic cell vaccination. The cohort was small and heterogeneous, only a few patients had full blood and tumor sets, and even fewer had initial-recurrent tumor pairs.

Using the immunoSEQ assay, TCRB CDR3 regions were amplified from roughly 2.2 micrograms of genomic DNA, or from all available DNA when less than that was on hand. Multiplex PCR used 60 forward primers for TCR V beta segments and 13 reverse primers for J beta segments. To estimate the number of reads per starting template, synthetic control templates were added to each sample at limiting dilution. Sequencing produced 87 bp reads on the Illumina HiSeq System. The paper's data handling went like this. To remove PCR and sequencing errors, closely related sequences were merged with a nearest neighbor algorithm. TCR overlap was defined as the percentage of unique tumor TCR beta sequences that were also present in the same patient's peripheral blood. Drawn from immuneACCESS, this table holds only the in-frame rearrangements with V and J called that TCRdb kept. Clones are partly lost; checked studies trace under half to an unresolved V gene and leave the rest unexplained. Clone size and V and J calls were adopted from that table, with D and trimming inferred from the DNA. The sample includes 80,000 to 95,000 clones, with around 84% observed a single time. The biggest ten clones account for around 8.5% of the sample.

The germline V gene supplies CDR1 SGHDT and CDR2 YYEEEE. From its cysteine to its phenylalanine, the CDR3 spans 15 amino acids. The kept DNA is CDR3 alone, 45 bases in frame from the first base. V was cut back by 1 base and J by 3 bases, leaving a gap of 11 bases between them. The rearrangement joined TRBV5-6 to TRBJ1-5; TRBD1 is a weak D gene call, 5 bases matching. The TCR sequence derives from a human donor with glioblastoma. The sample in question was blood, obtained after dendritic cell vaccination. The CDR3 amino acid sequence is: CASSLWGHYNQPQHF. The DNA reads TGTGCCAGCAGCTTGTGGGGCCACTACAATCAGCCCCAGCATTTT.